The T cell receptor (beta chain) described here comes from a study of identical twins. Whole-study findings and limits: The authors drew conclusions from cross-sectional statistical analysis rather than following the same donors.

This clonotype was counted between two and nine times. Its cognate antigen is unknown. Unique molecular identifiers were present on cDNA, and template switching added a universal primer site. TCRdb ran MiXCR on the 5' RACE reads and lists one entry per CDR3 protein. The sample includes some 590,000 distinct CDR3 sequences, roughly 9.9% of them seen just once. Looked up from germline, CDR1 is SGHTA and CDR2 is FQGTGA. Trimming pared 2 bases from V and 0 bases from J, leaving 13 bases between. The CDR3 runs 17 residues. The sample was also reused in another study, on yellow fever vaccine responses in identical twins. That paper notes: Vaccine T cell responses of twins reportedly seemed partly convergent and partly personalized.

Sequenced sample: PBMCs. The V gene is TRBV7-3, the J gene TRBJ2-2; D not resolved. This TCR came from a woman aged 18 to 35 in good health. CDR3 nucleotides: TGTGCCAGCAGCTTATACCCCCGCAGCACGAACACCGGGGAGCTGTTTTTT. The encoded protein is CASSLYPRSTNTGELFF.